Listed below are T cell receptor beta chains from one sample, sequenced in a study of OX40 agonist ivuxolimab in advanced cancers. Sequenced by immunoSEQ multiplex PCR; TCRdb stores in-frame clones only, minus some. Among about 55,000 clones listed, 85% to 90% were seen once. The sequences come from CD4+ or CD8+ T cells sorted from blood, collected in a trial of the OX40 agonist ivuxolimab. The receptors originated from an adult with an advanced solid tumor such as melanoma, head and neck, liver or kidney cancer. Both conserved end residues are part of each CDR3. D genes are given only for firm matches.

cdr3_aa | d_call | j_call | v_call
CASSATGSANTEAFF | . | TRBJ1-1 | TRBV9
CASSRLGTAGYTF | TRBD1 | TRBJ1-2 | TRBV27
CASKGRNYNEQFF | . | TRBJ2-1 | TRBV6-5
CASSYQLAGGIEQYF | TRBD2 | TRBJ2-7 | TRBV6-6
CASSPGQETYEQYF | TRBD1 | TRBJ2-7 | TRBV5-4
CASSLSGHRAEQYF | . | TRBJ2-7 | TRBV7-3
CASSPQQGSNQPQHF | . | TRBJ1-5 | TRBV7-6
CASSYGTSGTGEQFF | TRBD2 | TRBJ2-1 | TRBV6-6
CASKGLAGEVYSIF | TRBD2 | TRBJ2-1 | TRBV6-1
CASNGGAWNEQYF | . | TRBJ2-7 | TRBV5-6
CASSGEGYEQYF | . | TRBJ2-7 | TRBV6-1
CAISEGDYPVGTQYF | TRBD2 | TRBJ2-3 | TRBV10-3
CASARDLSGRETQYF | TRBD2 | TRBJ2-5 | TRBV5-4
CSVGPPGVGSYEQYF | . | TRBJ2-7 | TRBV29-1
CASSYLRDRGQETQYF | TRBD1 | TRBJ2-5 | TRBV6-6
CASSRGSQETQYF | . | TRBJ2-5 | TRBV5-4